These T cell receptor beta chains were read from a single sample in a study of shared clonotypes between healthy human individuals. Only in-frame clones appear in the TCRdb table, and some are missing; sequencing was by immunoSEQ multiplex PCR. The sample has roughly 500,000 clones; over 70% are singletons. The sample consisted of PBMCs. These TCRs come from a woman between 40 and 55 years old in good health. Some clones in this sample may be carry-over from other donors' samples. CDR3s include the opening cysteine and the closing phenylalanine or tryptophan. A D gene is named only where the DNA matches it firmly. Rows give clone size only sometimes, using once, few, many, or a class for an expanded clone.

clone size,D gene,J gene,V gene,CDR3 protein,CDR3 DNA
once,NA,TRBJ2-1,TRBV6-1,CASRATGTSYNEQFF,TGTGCCAGCAGAGCCACCGGGACTTCCTACAATGAGCAGTTCTTC
NA,NA,TRBJ1-1,TRBV7-2,CASSRQSTEAFF,TGTGCCAGCAGCCGACAAAGCACTGAAGCTTTCTTT
NA,NA,TRBJ2-1,TRBV30,CAWSRDLNEQFF,TGTGCCTGGAGCCGGGACTTAAATGAGCAGTTCTTC
NA,NA,TRBJ2-7,TRBV7-9,CASSLDGSYEQYF,TGTGCCAGCAGCCTGGACGGCTCCTACGAGCAGTACTTC
NA,TRBD2,TRBJ2-3,TRBV7-9,CASSLVLAASTDTQYF,TGTGCCAGCAGCTTAGTTCTAGCGGCCAGCACAGATACGCAGTATTTT
NA,TRBD2,TRBJ2-7,TRBV4-3,CASSRRTSGETYEQYF,TGCGCCAGCAGCCGCCGGACTAGCGGGGAGACCTACGAGCAGTACTTC
NA,NA,TRBJ1-4,TRBV28,CASSPPTDLGGEKLFF,TGTGCCAGCAGCCCTCCTACGGACCTAGGTGGGGAAAAACTGTTTTTT
NA,NA,TRBJ2-3,TRBV7-2,CASSLARDTQYF,TGTGCCAGCAGCTTAGCGCGTGATACGCAGTATTTT
NA,NA,TRBJ2-1,TRBV6-5,CASRQDQTHGEQFF,TGTGCCAGCAGGCAAGACCAAACCCACGGTGAGCAGTTCTTC
NA,NA,TRBJ2-7,TRBV6-1,CASSIRPDYEQYF,TGTGCCAGCAGTATACGACCAGATTACGAGCAGTACTTC
NA,NA,TRBJ1-5,TRBV27,CASRPLSEINQPQHF,TGTGCCAGCAGGCCATTATCGGAGATCAATCAGCCCCAGCATTTT
NA,NA,TRBJ1-1,TRBV9,CASSNRDPGEAFF,TGTGCCAGCAGCAACCGGGACCCCGGTGAAGCTTTCTTT
NA,TRBD1,TRBJ2-7,TRBV6-5,CASSRDSRYEQYF,TGTGCCAGCAGCCGGGACAGCCGCTACGAGCAGTACTTC
NA,TRBD1,TRBJ2-2,TRBV25-1,CASRRTGEGTGELFF,TGTGCCAGCAGAAGGACAGGGGAAGGCACCGGGGAGCTGTTTTTT
NA,NA,TRBJ2-7,TRBV27,CASSLSPGRNRPYEQYF,TGTGCCAGCAGTTTGTCGCCTGGACGCAATCGTCCCTACGAGCAGTACTTC